The clone carrying this T cell receptor beta chain was found a few times. This sample is part of a study of cytomegalovirus exposure and HLA in healthy donors. Study information: Roughly 80 million unique TCRs from HLA-typed donors made up an early data release.

Germline lookup yields CDR1 SGHRS and CDR2 YFSETQ. V shed 0 bases and J 5 bases; nucleotides not matched to a gene: 7. The length of the CDR3 is 17 residues. The PCR ran on 60 Vbeta and 13 Jbeta primers. Assay used: immunoSEQ multiplex PCR; TCRdb lists only in-frame clones, some missing. Of approximately 120,000 clones listed, about four fifths are singletons. Sequenced input: PBMCs. This rearrangement joins TRBV5-1 to TRBJ2-3; 12 bases match TRBD2. The sequence derives from a man between 18 and 29 years old in good health and CMV-seronegative. Here the CDR3 DNA reads TGCGCCAGCAGCTTGGCAAGGACTAGCGGGGACGGAGATACGCAGTATTTT. Translation: CASSLARTSGDGDTQYF. The variable domain in full, completed from reference TRBV5-1 and TRBJ2-3, reads KAGVTQTPRYLIKTRGQQVTLSCSPISGHRSVSWYQQTPGQGLQFLFEYFSETQRNKGNFPGRFSGRQFSNSRSEMNVSTLELGDSALYLCASSLARTSGDGDTQYFGPGTRLTVL.